These 30 T cell receptor beta chains originate from one sample sequenced in a study of blood T cells in healthy people across ages. Primers used in a second PCR of roughly 6 to 11 cycles were a sample-barcoded 5' primer and a J-beta primer mix. TCRdb re-called the 5' RACE reads with MiXCR, one entry per CDR3 protein. The profile shows 1.5 million or so distinct CDR3 sequences, less than 45% of them singletons. Sequenced sample: blood. The receptors stem from a woman aged 18-29 years in good health.

Comment on this clonotype: A read error may produce the germline difference seen at one junction end. J is TRBJ2-6 and V is TRBV20-1, with 12 nucleotides matching TRBD2. The germline V gene encodes CDR1 DFQATT and CDR2 SNEGSKA (reference sequence). The CDR3 runs 16 residues. CDR3 loop: CSASTSGGSGANILTF. The CDR3 DNA follows: TGCAGTGCTTCGACTAGCGGGGGCTCTGGGGCCAACATCCTGACTTTC.

This clonotype appeared a few times. The chain uses TRBV27 and TRBJ1-2; TRBD1 is a possible D gene (6 bases). The CDR3 has 12 residues. The V end lost 10 bases, the J end lost 4 bases, and 13 bases lay between the germline ends. Germline V gene lookup returns CDR1 MNHEY and CDR2 SMNVEV (reference sequence). As DNA, the CDR3 is TGTGCCACCATGGGACAAAGCTATGGCTACACCTTC. Protein: CATMGQSYGYTF.

In its sample, this clonotype was seen a few times. The rearrangement links TRBV6-1 to TRBJ2-1; D is unresolved. Germline CDR1 is MNHNS and CDR2 is SASEGT. The CDR3 loop spans 15 amino acids. V lost 7 bases, J lost 0 bases, and 13 bases lay in between. This chain's CDR3 is CASNFVQSSYNEQFF. CDR3 nucleotide sequence: TGTGCCAGCAACTTCGTCCAGAGCTCCTACAATGAGCAGTTCTTC.

The rearrangement joins TRBV29-1 to TRBJ2-1; D not certain. This CDR3 spans 14 amino acids. The germline V gene encodes CDR1 SQVTM and CDR2 ANQGSEA. The V end lost 4 bases, the J end lost 3 bases, and 13 bases lay between the germline ends. Here the CDR3 reads CSVVRRPNYNEQFF. CDR3 DNA: TGCAGCGTTGTCCGCAGGCCAAACTACAATGAGCAGTTCTTC.

This clonotype was counted only a few times. The chain employs TRBV7-9 and TRBJ2-3; possibly TRBD1 for D (8 bases). This CDR3 region has 16 residues. Germline lookup yields CDR1 SEHNR and CDR2 FQNEAQ (reference sequence). V was clipped by 5 bases and J by 0 bases, with 15 bases between them. CDR3 protein: CASSPQQGGSTDTQYF. Written as DNA, the CDR3 is TGTGCCAGCAGCCCCCAACAGGGGGGGAGCACAGATACGCAGTATTTT.

This clonotype was observed a few times. The rearrangement uses TRBV4-2 and TRBJ2-7; 10 bases map to TRBD2. V dropped 0 bases and J dropped 3; count of bases not matched to a gene: 5. Germline CDR1 and CDR2: LGHNA and YNFKEQ. The CDR3 loop spans 16 amino acids. The CDR3 loop is CASSQDLAGELYEQYF. In DNA form, the CDR3 reads TGTGCCAGCAGCCAAGACCTAGCGGGAGAACTCTACGAGCAGTACTTC.

This clonotype turned up a few times. The rearrangement joins TRBV7-9 to TRBJ1-4; D gene unclear. The CDR3 sequence is 15 residues long. Germline V gene lookup returns CDR1 SEHNR and CDR2 FQNEAQ (reference sequence). Trimming pared 6 bases from V and 7 bases from J, leaving 18 bases between. In nucleotides, the CDR3 is TGTGCCAGCAGTAACGAGGGAGGCCTATTTGAAAAACTGTTTTTT. Protein: CASSNEGGLFEKLFF.

Ten or more counts support this clonotype. The genes are TRBV4-3 and TRBJ1-2; 7 bases align to TRBD1. From germline, CDR1 is LGHNA and CDR2 YSLEER. This CDR3 spans 16 amino acids. J was trimmed by 7 bases and V by 5 bases; bases with no gene match: 16. The CDR3 bases are TGCGCCAGCAGCAAAAGTCCGACAGGGATGAGTGGTGGCTACACCTTC. Its translation is CASSKSPTGMSGGYTF.

This clonotype came up a few times. The rearrangement links TRBV28 to TRBJ2-7, with 7 bases that match TRBD1. The germline V gene has CDR1 MDHEN and CDR2 SYDVKM. This CDR3 contains 17 residues. Trimming at V came to 5 bases and at J to 2 bases, leaving 15 bases not matched to a gene. The CDR3 DNA sequence: TGTGCCAGCAGTCTGCCCCTGACAGGGAGCCTCACCTACGAGCAGTACTTC. Its translation is CASSLPLTGSLTYEQYF. The full variable domain, completed using reference TRBV28 and TRBJ2-7, is DVKVTQSSRYLVKRTGEKVFLECVQDMDHENMFWYRQDPGLGLRLIYFSYDVKMKEKGDIPEGYSVSREKKERFSLILESASTNQTSMYLCASSLPLTGSLTYEQYFGPGTRLTVT.

The rearrangement links TRBV29-1 to TRBJ1-1; D is unclear. V lost 5 bases and J 4 bases, leaving 14 bases between the germline ends. Germline assignment: CDR1 SQVTM and CDR2 ANQGSEA. CDR3 length: 13 amino acids. CDR3 in amino acids: CSVSGGGLTEAFF. CDR3 bases: TGCAGCGTTAGCGGCGGTGGGCTCACTGAAGCTTTCTTT.

V usage is TRBV2 and J usage is TRBJ2-1; TRBD2 matches at 7 bases. This CDR3 is built from 15 residues. CDR1 is SNHLY and CDR2 is FYNNEI in the germline V gene. The ends lost 2 bases at V and 4 bases at J; junction bases unmatched: 5. The CDR3 bases are TGTGCCAGCAGTGAAAGGGAGGGCCATTACAATGAGCAGTTCTTC. Amino acid sequence: CASSEREGHYNEQFF.

This chain uses TRBV5-1 with TRBJ2-2; D is perhaps TRBD1 (6 bases). This CDR3 is built from 17 residues. Germline CDR1 reads SGHRS; CDR2 reads YFSETQ. V was pared by 4 bases and J by 6 bases, with 22 bases between. The CDR3 nucleotides read TGCGCCAGCAGCGGGAGATACTATCGAAAGGGGGCCGGGGAGCTGTTTTTT. This codes for CASSGRYYRKGAGELFF.

The CDR3 protein is CASSVVTMKETQYF. For the CDR3, the DNA is TGTGCCAGCAGCGTAGTCACCATGAAGGAGACCCAGTACTTC. This chain uses TRBV7-9 with TRBJ2-5; D call uncertain. The CDR3 loop spans 14 amino acids. Trimming removed 5 bases at V and 5 bases at J, with 15 bases between. Looked up from germline, CDR1 is SEHNR and CDR2 is FQNEAQ (reference sequence). Together with reference TRBV7-9 and TRBJ2-5, the CDR3 gives the full variable domain: DTGVSQNPRHKITKRGQNVTFRCDPISEHNRLYWYRQTLGQGPEFLTYFQNEAQLEKSRLLSDRFSAERPKGSFSTLEIQRTEQGDSAMYLCASSVVTMKETQYFGPGTRLLVL.

The chain links TRBV7-9 to TRBJ2-1; maybe TRBD2 (6 bases). The V and J ends lost 4 bases and 10 bases respectively, with 20 bases between them. Per the germline V gene, CDR1 is SEHNR and CDR2 is FQNEAQ (reference sequence). The CDR3 length is 15 residues. The CDR3 nucleotides are TGTGCCAGCAGCTACAAGACTAGGGTGGTAGGAGAGCAGTTCTTC. It translates to CASSYKTRVVGEQFF.

The table lists this clonotype with a count of one. CDR3 loop: CASSYAGYTEAFF. CDR3 DNA: TGTGCCAGCAGTTACGCAGGGTACACTGAAGCTTTCTTT. The chain carries TRBV27 and TRBJ1-1, with D perhaps matching TRBD1 (5 bases). Trimming left V 4 bases short and J 3 bases short, with 9 bases between. Germline values: CDR1 MNHEY, CDR2 SMNVEV (reference sequence). The length of the CDR3 is 13 residues.

This clonotype was counted only a few times. The chain couples TRBV9 to TRBJ2-5; D ambiguous. The CDR3 has 14 residues. The germline CDR1 and CDR2 sequences are SGDLS and YYNGEE. V shed 3 bases and J shed 4 bases, with 13 bases lying between them. The CDR3 here is CASSESVLSETQYF. For the CDR3, the DNA is TGTGCCAGCAGCGAGTCGGTGTTGTCAGAGACCCAGTACTTC.

This clonotype was counted only a few times. The chain combines TRBV9 with TRBJ2-7, with TRBD2 matching over 9 bases. Germline CDR1 is SGDLS and CDR2 is YYNGEE. The J segment lost 0 bases and the V segment lost 0 bases, leaving 4 bases of the junction unmatched. CDR3 size: 16 residues. CDR3 sequence (DNA): TGTGCCAGCAGCGTAGGTAGCGGGGGCCTCTCCTACGAGCAGTACTTC. As protein: CASSVGSGGLSYEQYF.

This clonotype turned up a few times. The chain joins TRBV4-3 to TRBJ2-5; possible D gene TRBD1, 6 bases. CDR1 and CDR2 (germline): LGHNA, YSLEER. The CDR3 length is 17 residues. Deletions cut 0 bases from V and 4 bases from J, with 18 bases between. The CDR3, as DNA: TGCGCCAGCAGCCAAGACCCGGGACAAGCTAGGGGAGAGACCCAGTACTTC. Protein sequence: CASSQDPGQARGETQYF.

This clonotype occurred a few times. The V call is TRBV12-3 or TRBV12-4, the J call TRBJ1-5; tentative D call: TRBD1 (6 bases). CDR3 length: 13 amino acids. The ends were cut back, 5 bases at V and 9 bases at J, with 14 bases in the middle. The CDR3 sequence: CASSVGAQRPQHF. In nucleotides, the CDR3 is TGTGCCAGCAGTGTGGGGGCGCAGAGGCCCCAGCATTTT.

This chain links TRBV6-6 with TRBJ1-1, with a weak D call TRBD1 (5 bases). This CDR3 comprises 14 residues. Germline lookup yields CDR1 MNHNY and CDR2 SVGAGI (reference sequence). Deletions cut 5 bases from V and 3 bases from J, with 13 bases between. The CDR3 here is CASSVPGSDTEAFF. The CDR3 region has the DNA TGTGCCAGCAGTGTACCAGGGAGCGACACTGAAGCTTTCTTT.

This chain links TRBV3-1 with TRBJ1-2; D not resolved. Per germline, CDR1 LGHDT and CDR2 YNNKEL (reference sequence). V gave up 4 bases and J gave up 8 bases, with 11 bases separating them. The CDR3 is 12 amino acids. The CDR3 region is CASSPRTVGYTF. In DNA form, the CDR3 reads TGTGCCAGCAGCCCCCGTACGGTAGGCTACACCTTC. Based on the CDR3 plus reference TRBV3-1 and TRBJ1-2, the full variable domain is DTAVSQTPKYLVTQMGNDKSIKCEQNLGHDTMYWYKQDSKKFLKIMFSYNNKELIINETVPNRFSPKSPDKAHLNLHINSLELGDSAVYFCASSPRTVGYTFGSGTRLTVV.

The rearrangement joins TRBV27 to TRBJ1-1; perhaps TRBD1 as D (6 bases). CDR1 and CDR2 from the germline V gene are MNHEY and SMNVEV (reference sequence). V was clipped by 6 bases and J by 1 base, with 18 bases between them. The CDR3 is 16 amino acids. Written as DNA, the CDR3 is TGTGCCAGCAGGTCCCGATACAGGGATACGAACACTGAAGCTTTCTTT. Its protein product is CASRSRYRDTNTEAFF.

This clonotype was detected only a few times. The chain combines TRBV12-3 or TRBV12-4 with TRBJ2-3, with D possibly being TRBD1 (5 bases). The CDR3 has 13 residues. Trimming shortened V by 10 bases and J by 3 bases, and 14 bases separated the two germline ends. CDR3 DNA: TGTGCCATCTCATGGGGCGGAACAGATACGCAGTATTTT. Protein product: CAISWGGTDTQYF.

V usage is TRBV20-1 and J usage is TRBJ2-5, with TRBD2 matching over 13 bases. This CDR3 contains 15 residues. Germline CDR1 and CDR2: DFQATT and SNEGSKA (reference sequence). Germline trimming cut 5 bases from V and 5 bases from J; bases unmatched to any gene: 8. The CDR3 sequence is CSAETRTSGSETQYF. CDR3 nucleotide sequence: TGCAGTGCTGAGACTAGGACTAGCGGGAGTGAGACCCAGTACTTC.

The chain employs TRBV4-3 and TRBJ1-5; D is perhaps TRBD1 (6 bases). Trimming removed 5 bases from V and 5 bases from J, with 19 bases in between. This CDR3 contains 16 residues. The germline CDR1 and CDR2 sequences are LGHNA and YSLEER. CDR3 sequence: CASSKGFNRVDQPQHF. Here the CDR3 DNA reads TGCGCCAGCAGCAAGGGTTTTAACAGGGTCGATCAGCCCCAGCATTTT.

This clonotype was counted a few times. The chain is built from TRBV20-1 and TRBJ2-5; no firm D call. The J call is uncertain, as TRBJ2-7 better fits the DNA end. CDR1 and CDR2 (germline): DFQATT, SNEGSKA (reference sequence). The CDR3 extends over 13 amino acids. The CDR3, as DNA: TGCAGTGCTAGGGTTCCAGGAGTCTACGAGCAGTACTTC. This encodes CSARVPGVYEQYF.

A few counts support this clonotype. The V and J genes are TRBV6-2 or TRBV6-3 and TRBJ1-2; TRBD1 matches at 7 bases. The CDR3 contains 15 residues. The trim removed 6 bases at V and 1 base at J, leaving 8 bases unmatched. The V gene's germline CDR1 is MNHEY and CDR2 SVGEGT. The CDR3 region is CASSAQGPFNYGYTF. CDR3 coding DNA: TGTGCCAGCAGCGCACAGGGGCCGTTTAACTATGGCTACACCTTC.

This clonotype has just a few counts. The chain joins TRBV6-1 to TRBJ2-7; 9 bases agree with TRBD1. This CDR3 has 17 amino acids. Trimming at V came to 5 bases and at J to 0 bases, leaving 11 bases not matched to a gene. Germline V lookup: CDR1 MNHNS, CDR2 SASEGT. The DNA for the CDR3 is TGTGCCAGCAGTCCTCCTTCAGGGACAGGGAGCTCCTACGAGCAGTACTTC. Protein product: CASSPPSGTGSSYEQYF.

Comments on this clonotype: The junction and the germline gene differ at one end; a read error may be behind it. The J gene is TRBJ2-3, the V gene TRBV4-3; D gene unclear. Germline V gene lookup returns CDR1 LGHNA and CDR2 YSLEER. The CDR3 loop spans 12 amino acids. The CDR3 spells CASSHFTDTRYF. The CDR3 nucleotides read TGCGCCAGCAGCCACTTCACAGATACGCGGTATTTT.

This clonotype was counted only a few times. J is TRBJ2-5 and V is TRBV15; 14 positions match TRBD2. CDR3 length: 15 residues. Germline CDR1 LNHNV, CDR2 YYDKDF (reference sequence). The V and J ends lost 5 bases and 1 base, in that order; junction bases with no gene match: 0. The chain's CDR3 is CATSGLAGGQETQYF. CDR3 in DNA: TGTGCCACCAGCGGACTAGCGGGAGGCCAAGAGACCCAGTACTTC.